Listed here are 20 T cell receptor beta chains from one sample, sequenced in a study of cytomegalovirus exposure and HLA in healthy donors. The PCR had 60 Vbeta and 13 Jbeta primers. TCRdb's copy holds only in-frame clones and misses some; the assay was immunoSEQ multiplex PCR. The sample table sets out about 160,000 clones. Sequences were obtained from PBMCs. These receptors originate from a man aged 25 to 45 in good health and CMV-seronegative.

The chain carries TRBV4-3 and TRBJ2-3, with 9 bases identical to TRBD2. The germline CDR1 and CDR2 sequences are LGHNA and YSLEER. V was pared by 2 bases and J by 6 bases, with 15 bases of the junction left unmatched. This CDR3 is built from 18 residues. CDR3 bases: TGCGCCAGCAGCCAATGGACTAGCGCTGATAAACCCGGGGATACGCAGTATTTT. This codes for CASSQWTSADKPGDTQYF.

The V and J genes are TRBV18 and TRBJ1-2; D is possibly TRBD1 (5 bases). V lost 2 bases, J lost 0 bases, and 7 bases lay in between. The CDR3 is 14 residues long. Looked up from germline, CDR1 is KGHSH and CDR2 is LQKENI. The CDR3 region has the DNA TGTGCCAGCTCACCAACAGGAGCTAACTATGGCTACACCTTC. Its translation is CASSPTGANYGYTF.

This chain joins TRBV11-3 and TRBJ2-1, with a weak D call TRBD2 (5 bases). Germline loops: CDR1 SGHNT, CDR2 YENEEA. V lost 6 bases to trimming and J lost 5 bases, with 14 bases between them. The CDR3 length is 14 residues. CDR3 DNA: TGTGCCAGCAGTTCCACGGGGTGGCACAATGAGCAGTTCTTC. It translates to CASSSTGWHNEQFF.

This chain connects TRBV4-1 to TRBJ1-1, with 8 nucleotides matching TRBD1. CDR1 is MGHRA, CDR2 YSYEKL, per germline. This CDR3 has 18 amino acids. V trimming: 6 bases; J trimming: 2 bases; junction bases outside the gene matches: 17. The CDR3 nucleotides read TGCGCCAGCAGGCACCTTCCGGGACAGGAGACTTTTAACACTGAAGCTTTCTTT. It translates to CASRHLPGQETFNTEAFF.

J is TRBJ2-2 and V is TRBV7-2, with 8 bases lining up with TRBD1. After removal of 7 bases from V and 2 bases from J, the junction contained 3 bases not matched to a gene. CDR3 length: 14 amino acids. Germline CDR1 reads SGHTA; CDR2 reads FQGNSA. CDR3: CASTGTGNTGELFF. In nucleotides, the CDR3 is TGTGCCAGCACAGGGACAGGAAACACCGGGGAGCTGTTTTTT.

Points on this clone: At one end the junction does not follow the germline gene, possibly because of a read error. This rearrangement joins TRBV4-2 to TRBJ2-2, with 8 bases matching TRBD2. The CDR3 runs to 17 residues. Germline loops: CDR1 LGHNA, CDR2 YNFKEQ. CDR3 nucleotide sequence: TGTGCCAGCAGCCAAGATCGGGGGGGCTTAAAGACCGGGGAGCTGCTTTTT. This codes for CASSQDRGGLKTGELLF.

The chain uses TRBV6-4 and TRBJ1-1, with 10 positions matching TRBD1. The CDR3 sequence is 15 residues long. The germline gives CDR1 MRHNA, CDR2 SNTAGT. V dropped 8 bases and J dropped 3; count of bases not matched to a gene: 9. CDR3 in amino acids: CASARDRGRDTEAFF. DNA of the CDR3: TGTGCCAGCGCCCGGGACAGGGGCCGGGACACTGAAGCTTTCTTT.

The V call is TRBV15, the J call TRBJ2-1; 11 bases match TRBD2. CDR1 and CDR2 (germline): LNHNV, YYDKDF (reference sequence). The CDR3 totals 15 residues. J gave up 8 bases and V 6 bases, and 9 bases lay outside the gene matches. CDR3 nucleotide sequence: TGTGCCACCAGACCTACTAGCGGGAGTGGAGATGAGCAGTTCTTC. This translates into CATRPTSGSGDEQFF.

The CDR3 protein is CASSLTSGSQETQYF. The CDR3 nucleotides are TGCGCCAGCAGCCTGACTAGCGGGTCCCAAGAGACCCAGTACTTC. The rearrangement joins TRBV5-1 to TRBJ2-5; 10 bases agree with TRBD2. V was clipped by 4 bases and J by 1 base; unmatched bases: 4. The length of the CDR3 is 15 residues. The germline CDR1 and CDR2 sequences are SGHRS and YFSETQ.

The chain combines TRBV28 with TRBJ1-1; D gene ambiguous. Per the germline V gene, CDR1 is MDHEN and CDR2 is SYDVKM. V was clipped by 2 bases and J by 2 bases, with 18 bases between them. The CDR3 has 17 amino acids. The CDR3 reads CASSLMSVRGVNTEAFF. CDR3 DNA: TGTGCCAGCAGTTTAATGTCTGTGAGAGGAGTCAACACTGAAGCTTTCTTT.

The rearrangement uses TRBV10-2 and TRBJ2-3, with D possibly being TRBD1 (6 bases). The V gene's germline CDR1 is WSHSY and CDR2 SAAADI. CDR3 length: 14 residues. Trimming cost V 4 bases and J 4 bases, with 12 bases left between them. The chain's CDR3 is CASSVINRADTQYF. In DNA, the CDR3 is TGCGCCAGCAGTGTTATAAACAGGGCAGATACGCAGTATTTT.

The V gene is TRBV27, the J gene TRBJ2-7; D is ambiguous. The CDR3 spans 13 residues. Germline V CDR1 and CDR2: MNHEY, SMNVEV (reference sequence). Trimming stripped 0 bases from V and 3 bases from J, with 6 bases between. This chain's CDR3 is CASSLSRDYEQYF. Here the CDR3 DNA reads TGTGCCAGCAGTTTATCGAGAGACTACGAGCAGTACTTC.

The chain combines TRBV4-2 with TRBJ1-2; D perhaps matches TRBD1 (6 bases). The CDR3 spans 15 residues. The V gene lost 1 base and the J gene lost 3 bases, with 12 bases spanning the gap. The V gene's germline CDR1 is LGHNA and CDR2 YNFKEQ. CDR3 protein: CASSQGAGADYGYTF. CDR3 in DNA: TGTGCCAGCAGCCAAGGGGCAGGGGCGGACTATGGCTACACCTTC.

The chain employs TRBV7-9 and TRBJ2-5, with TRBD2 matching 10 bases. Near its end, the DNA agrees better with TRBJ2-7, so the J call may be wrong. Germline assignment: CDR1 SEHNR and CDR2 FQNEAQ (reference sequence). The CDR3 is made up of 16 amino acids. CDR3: CASSLVAGGSRHEQYF. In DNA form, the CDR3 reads TGTGCCAGCAGCTTAGTAGCGGGAGGAAGTCGCCACGAGCAGTACTTC.

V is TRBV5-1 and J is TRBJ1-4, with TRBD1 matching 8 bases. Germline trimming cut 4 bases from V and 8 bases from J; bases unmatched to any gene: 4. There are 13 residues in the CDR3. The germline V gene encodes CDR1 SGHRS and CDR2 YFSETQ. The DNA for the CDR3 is TGCGCCAGCAGCCAGGGACAGGAGGAAAAACTGTTTTTT. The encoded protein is CASSQGQEEKLFF. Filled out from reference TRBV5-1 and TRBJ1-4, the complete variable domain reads KAGVTQTPRYLIKTRGQQVTLSCSPISGHRSVSWYQQTPGQGLQFLFEYFSETQRNKGNFPGRFSGRQFSNSRSEMNVSTLELGDSALYLCASSQGQEEKLFFGSGTQLSVL.

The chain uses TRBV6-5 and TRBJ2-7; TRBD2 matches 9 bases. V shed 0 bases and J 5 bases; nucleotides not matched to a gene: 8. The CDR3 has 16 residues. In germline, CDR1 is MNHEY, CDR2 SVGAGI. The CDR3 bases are TGTGCCAGCAGTTACTCAGGAGGACTAGCGATGGACGAGCAGTACTTC. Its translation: CASSYSGGLAMDEQYF.

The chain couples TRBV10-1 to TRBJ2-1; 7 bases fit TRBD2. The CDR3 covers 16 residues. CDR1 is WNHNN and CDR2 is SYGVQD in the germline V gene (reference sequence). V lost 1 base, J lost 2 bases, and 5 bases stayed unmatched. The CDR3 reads CASSEFGEGTYNEQFF. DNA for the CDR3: TGCGCCAGCAGTGAGTTTGGGGAGGGAACCTACAATGAGCAGTTCTTC.

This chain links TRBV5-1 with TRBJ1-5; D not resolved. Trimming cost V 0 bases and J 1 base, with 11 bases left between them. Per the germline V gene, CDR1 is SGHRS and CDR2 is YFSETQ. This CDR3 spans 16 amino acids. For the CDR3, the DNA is TGCGCCAGCAGCTTGGATGAGGGCTTGAGCAATCAGCCCCAGCATTTT. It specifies CASSLDEGLSNQPQHF.

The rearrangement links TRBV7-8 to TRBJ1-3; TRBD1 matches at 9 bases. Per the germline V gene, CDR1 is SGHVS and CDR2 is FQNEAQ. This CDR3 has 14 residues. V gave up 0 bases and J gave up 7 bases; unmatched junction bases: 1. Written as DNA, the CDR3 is TGTGCCAGCAGCTTAGCGGACAGGGGTAACACCATATATTTT. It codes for CASSLADRGNTIYF.

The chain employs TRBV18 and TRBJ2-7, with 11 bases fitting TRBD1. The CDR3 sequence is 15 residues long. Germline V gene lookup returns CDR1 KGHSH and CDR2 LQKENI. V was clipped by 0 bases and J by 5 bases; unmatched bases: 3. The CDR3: CASSPPGQGDHEQYF. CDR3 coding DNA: TGTGCCAGCTCACCACCGGGACAGGGGGACCACGAGCAGTACTTC. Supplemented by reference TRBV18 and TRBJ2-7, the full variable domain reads NAGVMQNPRHLVRRRGQEARLRCSPMKGHSHVYWYRQLPEEGLKFMVYLQKENIIDESGMPKERFSAEFPKEGPSILRIQQVVRGDSAAYFCASSPPGQGDHEQYFGPGTRLTVT.